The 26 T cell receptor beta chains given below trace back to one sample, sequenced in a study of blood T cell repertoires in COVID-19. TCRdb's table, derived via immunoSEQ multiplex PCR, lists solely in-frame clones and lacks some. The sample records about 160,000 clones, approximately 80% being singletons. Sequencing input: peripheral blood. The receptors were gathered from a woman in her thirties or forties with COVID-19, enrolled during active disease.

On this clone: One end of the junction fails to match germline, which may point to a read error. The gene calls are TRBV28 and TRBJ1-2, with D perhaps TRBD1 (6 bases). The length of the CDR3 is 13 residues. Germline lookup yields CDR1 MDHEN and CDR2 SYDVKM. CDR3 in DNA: TGTGCCAGCGGATCACCACCCGCCATTGCGACAGGTTTC. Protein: CASGSPPAIATGF.

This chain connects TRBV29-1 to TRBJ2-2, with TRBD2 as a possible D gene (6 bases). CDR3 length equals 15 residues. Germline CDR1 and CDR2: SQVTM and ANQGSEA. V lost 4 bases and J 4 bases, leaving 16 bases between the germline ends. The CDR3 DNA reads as TGCAGCGTTGCATTGGGTAGCGGTATCACCGGGGAGCTGTTTTTT. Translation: CSVALGSGITGELFF.

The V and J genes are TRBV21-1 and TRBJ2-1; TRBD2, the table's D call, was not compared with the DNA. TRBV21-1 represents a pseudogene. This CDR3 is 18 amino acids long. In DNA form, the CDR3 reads TGTGCCAGCAGCAGAGGGGGGGCCACGCTTTTCTCCTACAATGAGCAGTTCTTC. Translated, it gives CASSRGGATLFSYNEQFF.

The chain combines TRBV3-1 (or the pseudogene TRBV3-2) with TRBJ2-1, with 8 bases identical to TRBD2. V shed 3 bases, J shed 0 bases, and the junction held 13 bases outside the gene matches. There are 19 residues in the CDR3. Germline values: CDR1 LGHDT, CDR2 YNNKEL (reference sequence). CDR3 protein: CASSQPIPGLGVSYNEQFF. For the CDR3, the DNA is TGTGCCAGCAGCCAGCCAATACCGGGACTAGGAGTCTCCTACAATGAGCAGTTCTTC.

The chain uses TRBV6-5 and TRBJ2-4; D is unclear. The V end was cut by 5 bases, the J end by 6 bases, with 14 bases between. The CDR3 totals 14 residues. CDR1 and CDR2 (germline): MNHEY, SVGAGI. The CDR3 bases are TGTGCCAGCAGTACCGGCCCCCCGGGAAACATTCAGTACTTC. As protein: CASSTGPPGNIQYF.

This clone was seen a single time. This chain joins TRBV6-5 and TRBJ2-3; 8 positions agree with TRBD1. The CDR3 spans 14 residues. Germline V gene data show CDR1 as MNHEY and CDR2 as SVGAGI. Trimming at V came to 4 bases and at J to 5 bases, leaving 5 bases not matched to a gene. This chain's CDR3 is CASSLQGVEDTQYF. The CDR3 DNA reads TGTGCCAGCAGTTTACAGGGGGTTGAAGATACGCAGTATTTT.

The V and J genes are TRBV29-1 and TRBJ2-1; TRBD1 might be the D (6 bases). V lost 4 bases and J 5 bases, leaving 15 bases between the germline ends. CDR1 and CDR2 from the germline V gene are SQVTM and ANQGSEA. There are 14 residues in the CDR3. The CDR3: CSVGATGTDNEQFF. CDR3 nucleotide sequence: TGCAGCGTTGGCGCTACAGGGACGGACAATGAGCAGTTCTTC.

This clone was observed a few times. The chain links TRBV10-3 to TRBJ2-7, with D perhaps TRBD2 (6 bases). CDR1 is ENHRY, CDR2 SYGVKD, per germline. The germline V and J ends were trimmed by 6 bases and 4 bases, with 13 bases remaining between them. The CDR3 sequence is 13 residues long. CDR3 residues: CAIRRDSTYEQYF. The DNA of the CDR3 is TGTGCCATCAGAAGGGACTCCACTTACGAGCAGTACTTC.

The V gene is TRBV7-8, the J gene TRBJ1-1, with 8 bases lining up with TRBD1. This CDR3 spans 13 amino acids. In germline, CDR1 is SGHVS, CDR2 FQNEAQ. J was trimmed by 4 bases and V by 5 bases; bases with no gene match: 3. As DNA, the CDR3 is TGTGCCAGCAGCCAACAGGGGGGCACTGAAGCTTTCTTT. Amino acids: CASSQQGGTEAFF. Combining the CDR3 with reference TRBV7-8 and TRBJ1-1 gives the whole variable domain GAGVSQSPRYKVAKRGQDVALRCDPISGHVSLFWYQQALGQGPEFLTYFQNEAQLDKSGLPSDRFFAERPEGSVSTLKIQRTQQEDSAVYLCASSQQGGTEAFFGQGTRLTVV.

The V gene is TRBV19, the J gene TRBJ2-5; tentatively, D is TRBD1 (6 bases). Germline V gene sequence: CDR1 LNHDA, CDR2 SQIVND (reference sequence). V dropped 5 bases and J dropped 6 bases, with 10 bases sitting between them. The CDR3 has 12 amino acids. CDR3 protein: CASSYRDQTQYF. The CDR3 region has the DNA TGTGCCAGTAGTTACAGGGACCAGACCCAGTACTTC.

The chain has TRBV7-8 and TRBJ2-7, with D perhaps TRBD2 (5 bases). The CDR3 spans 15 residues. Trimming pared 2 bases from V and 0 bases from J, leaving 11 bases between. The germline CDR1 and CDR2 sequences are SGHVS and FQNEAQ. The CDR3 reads CASSLSSGSSYEQYF. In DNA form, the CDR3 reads TGTGCCAGCAGCTTAAGCAGCGGTAGCTCCTACGAGCAGTACTTC.

The CDR3 loop is CASSLVGVSAEAFF. In DNA, the CDR3 is TGTGCCAGCAGCTTAGTCGGGGTCTCAGCTGAAGCTTTCTTT. J is TRBJ1-1 and V is TRBV7-8; D is unclear. This CDR3 is 14 amino acids long. Germline V lookup: CDR1 SGHVS, CDR2 FQNEAQ. V was trimmed by 1 base and J by 6 bases, leaving 12 bases between them.

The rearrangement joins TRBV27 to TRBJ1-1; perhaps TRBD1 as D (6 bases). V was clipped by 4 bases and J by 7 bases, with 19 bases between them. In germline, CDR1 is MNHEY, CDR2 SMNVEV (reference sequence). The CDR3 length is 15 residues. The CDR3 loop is CASSSRTGRVGEAFF. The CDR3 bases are TGTGCCAGCAGTTCACGTACAGGGAGGGTTGGTGAAGCTTTCTTT.

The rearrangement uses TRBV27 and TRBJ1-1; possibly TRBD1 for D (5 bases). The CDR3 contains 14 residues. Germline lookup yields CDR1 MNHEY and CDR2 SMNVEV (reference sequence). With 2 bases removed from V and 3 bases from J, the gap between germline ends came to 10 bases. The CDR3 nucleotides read TGTGCCAGCAGTTTACAGCTGGGGCACACTGAAGCTTTCTTT. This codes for CASSLQLGHTEAFF.

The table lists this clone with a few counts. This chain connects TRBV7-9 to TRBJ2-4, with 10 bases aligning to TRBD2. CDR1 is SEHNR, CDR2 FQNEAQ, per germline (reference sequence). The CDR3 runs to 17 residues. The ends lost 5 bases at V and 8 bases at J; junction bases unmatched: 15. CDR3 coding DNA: TGTGCCAGCAGCAAATCCGAACGGAGCGGGAGGGCGTACATTCAGTACTTC. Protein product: CASSKSERSGRAYIQYF.

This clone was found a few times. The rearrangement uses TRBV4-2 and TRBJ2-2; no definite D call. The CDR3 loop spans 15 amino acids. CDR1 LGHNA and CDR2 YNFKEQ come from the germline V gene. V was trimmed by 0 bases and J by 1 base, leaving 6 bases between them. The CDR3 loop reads CASSQENGNTGELFF. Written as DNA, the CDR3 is TGTGCCAGCAGCCAAGAGAACGGGAACACCGGGGAGCTGTTTTTT.

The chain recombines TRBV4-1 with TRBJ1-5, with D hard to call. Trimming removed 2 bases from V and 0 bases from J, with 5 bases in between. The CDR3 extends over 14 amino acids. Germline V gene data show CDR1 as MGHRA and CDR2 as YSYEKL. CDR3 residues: CASSQFSSNQPQHF. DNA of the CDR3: TGCGCCAGCAGCCAATTCAGTAGCAATCAGCCCCAGCATTTT.

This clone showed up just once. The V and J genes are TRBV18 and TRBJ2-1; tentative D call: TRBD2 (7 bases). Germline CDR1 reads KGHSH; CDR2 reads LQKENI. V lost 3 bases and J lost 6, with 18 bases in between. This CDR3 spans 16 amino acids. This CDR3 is CASSPLGGRVGNEQFF. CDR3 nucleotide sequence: TGTGCCAGCTCACCTTTGGGGGGGCGAGTCGGCAATGAGCAGTTCTTC.

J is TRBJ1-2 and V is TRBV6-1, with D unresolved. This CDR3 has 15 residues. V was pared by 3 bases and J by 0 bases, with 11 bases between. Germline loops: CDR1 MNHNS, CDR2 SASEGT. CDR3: CASSEIELANYGYTF. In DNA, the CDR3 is TGTGCCAGCAGTGAGATAGAGTTAGCTAACTATGGCTACACCTTC.

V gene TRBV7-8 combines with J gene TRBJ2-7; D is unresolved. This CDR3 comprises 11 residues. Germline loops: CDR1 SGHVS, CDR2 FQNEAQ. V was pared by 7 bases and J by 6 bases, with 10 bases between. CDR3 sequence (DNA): TGTGCCAGCACAAAGACTGGCGAGCAGTACTTC. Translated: CASTKTGEQYF.

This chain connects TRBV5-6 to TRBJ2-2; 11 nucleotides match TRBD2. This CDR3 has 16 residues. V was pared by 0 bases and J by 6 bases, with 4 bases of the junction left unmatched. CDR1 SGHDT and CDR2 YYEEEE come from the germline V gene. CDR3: CASSLGLAGSAGELFF. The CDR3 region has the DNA TGTGCCAGCAGCTTGGGACTAGCGGGATCGGCCGGGGAGCTGTTTTTT.

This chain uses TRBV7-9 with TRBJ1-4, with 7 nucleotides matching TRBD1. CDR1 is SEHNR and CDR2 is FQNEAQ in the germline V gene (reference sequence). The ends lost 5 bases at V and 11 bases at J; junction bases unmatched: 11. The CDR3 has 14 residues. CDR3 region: CASSPTGFASKLFF. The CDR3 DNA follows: TGTGCCAGCAGCCCGACAGGGTTCGCCTCTAAACTGTTTTTT.

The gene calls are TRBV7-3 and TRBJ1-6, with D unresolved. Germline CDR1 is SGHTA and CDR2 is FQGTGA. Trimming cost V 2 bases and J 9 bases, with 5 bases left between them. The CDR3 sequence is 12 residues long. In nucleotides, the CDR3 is TGTGCCAGCAGCTTAGGCAGTTCACCCCTCCACTTT. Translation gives CASSLGSSPLHF.

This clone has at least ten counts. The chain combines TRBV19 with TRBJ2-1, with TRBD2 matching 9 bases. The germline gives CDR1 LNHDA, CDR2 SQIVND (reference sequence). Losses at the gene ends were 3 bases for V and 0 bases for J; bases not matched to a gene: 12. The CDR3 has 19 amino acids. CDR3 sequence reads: CASSIRGGRAFVSYNEQFF. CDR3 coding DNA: TGTGCCAGTAGTATTCGTGGCGGGAGGGCCTTTGTCTCCTACAATGAGCAGTTCTTC.

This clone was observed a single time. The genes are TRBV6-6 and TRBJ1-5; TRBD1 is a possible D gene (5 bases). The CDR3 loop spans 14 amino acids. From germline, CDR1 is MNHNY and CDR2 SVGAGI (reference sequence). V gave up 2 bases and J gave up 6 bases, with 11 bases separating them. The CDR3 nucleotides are TGTGCCAGCAGTTACGGGGGGGTGGGTCAGCCCCAGCATTTT. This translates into CASSYGGVGQPQHF.

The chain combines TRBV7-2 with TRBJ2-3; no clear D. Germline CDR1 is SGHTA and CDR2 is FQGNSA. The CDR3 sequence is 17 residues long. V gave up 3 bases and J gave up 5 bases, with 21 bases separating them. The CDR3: CASSFPMETAELDTQYF. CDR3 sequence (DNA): TGTGCCAGCAGCTTCCCGATGGAGACGGCGGAACTAGATACGCAGTATTTT.